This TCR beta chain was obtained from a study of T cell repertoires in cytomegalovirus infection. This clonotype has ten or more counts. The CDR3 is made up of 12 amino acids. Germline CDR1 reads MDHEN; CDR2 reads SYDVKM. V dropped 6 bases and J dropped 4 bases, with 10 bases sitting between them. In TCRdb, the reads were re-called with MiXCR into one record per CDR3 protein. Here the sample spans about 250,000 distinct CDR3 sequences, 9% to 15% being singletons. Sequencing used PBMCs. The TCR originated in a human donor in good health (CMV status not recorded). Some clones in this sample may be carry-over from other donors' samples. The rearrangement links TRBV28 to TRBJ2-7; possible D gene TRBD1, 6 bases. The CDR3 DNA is TGTGCCAGCAGGGGGGCCGTATACGAGCAGTACTTC. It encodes CASRGAVYEQYF.